Sequencing of this T cell receptor (beta chain) was carried out in a study of blood T cell repertoires in COVID-19. Overall study context: Specimens from acute and convalescent COVID-19 originated in the United States, Italy and Spain. Sources were T cells, B-cell-depleted T cells, or PBMCs; the material itself was cDNA or gDNA.

Germline-derived CDR1 and CDR2 are SGHNT and YYREEE (reference sequence). The CDR3 loop spans 15 amino acids. Trimming took 0 bases from V and 9 from J; bases not matched to a gene: 10. Original data processing: Cell counts per sample came from amplifying reference gene primers. Sequencing used immunoSEQ multiplex PCR; TCRdb keeps in-frame clones, though not all of them. V and J calls and clone size are those listed in that table; D and trimming were worked out from the DNA. The sample carries fewer than 300,000 clones, more than 70% recorded once. V and J are TRBV5-4 and TRBJ2-7, with 9 bases aligning to TRBD1. Sequenced: peripheral blood. This TCR derives from an elderly man with acute or convalescent COVID-19. The CDR3 region has the DNA TGTGCCAGCAGCTTGGCCCCGGGACAGGGTGCTGGGCAGTACTTC. Its protein is CASSLAPGQGAGQYF.